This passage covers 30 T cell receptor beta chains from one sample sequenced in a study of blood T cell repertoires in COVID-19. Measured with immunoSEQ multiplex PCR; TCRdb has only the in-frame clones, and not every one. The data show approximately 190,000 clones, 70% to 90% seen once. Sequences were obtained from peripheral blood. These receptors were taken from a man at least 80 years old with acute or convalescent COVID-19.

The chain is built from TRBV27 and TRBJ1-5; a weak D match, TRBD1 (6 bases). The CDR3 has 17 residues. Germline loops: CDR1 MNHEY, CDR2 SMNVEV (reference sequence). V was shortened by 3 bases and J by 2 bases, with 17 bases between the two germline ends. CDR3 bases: TGTGCCAGCAGTTTCCTATCCCAGGGGATTGGCAATCAGCCCCAGCATTTT. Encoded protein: CASSFLSQGIGNQPQHF.

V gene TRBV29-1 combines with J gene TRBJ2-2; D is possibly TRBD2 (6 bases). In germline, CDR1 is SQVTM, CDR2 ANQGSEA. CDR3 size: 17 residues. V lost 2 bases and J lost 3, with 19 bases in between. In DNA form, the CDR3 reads TGCAGCGTTGAAACCCCTGGAGCTAGCGAATACACCGGGGAGCTGTTTTTT. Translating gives CSVETPGASEYTGELFF.

The CDR3 region is CASSLYQQGDEQYF. In nucleotides, the CDR3 is TGTGCCAGCAGTTTATATCAACAGGGGGACGAGCAGTACTTC. This chain links TRBV27 with TRBJ2-7, with 8 bases aligning to TRBD1. V trimming: 1 base; J trimming: 5 bases; junction bases outside the gene matches: 4. This CDR3 comprises 14 residues. Germline CDR1 and CDR2: MNHEY and SMNVEV (reference sequence).

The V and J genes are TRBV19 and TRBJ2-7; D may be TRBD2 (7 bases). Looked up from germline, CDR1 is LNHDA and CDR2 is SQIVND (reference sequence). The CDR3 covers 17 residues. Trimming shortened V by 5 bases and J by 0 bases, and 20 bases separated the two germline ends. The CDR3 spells CASSLRTRTVGSYEQYV. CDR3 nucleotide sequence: TGTGCCAGTAGTCTCAGGACTAGGACAGTGGGCTCCTACGAGCAGTACGTC.

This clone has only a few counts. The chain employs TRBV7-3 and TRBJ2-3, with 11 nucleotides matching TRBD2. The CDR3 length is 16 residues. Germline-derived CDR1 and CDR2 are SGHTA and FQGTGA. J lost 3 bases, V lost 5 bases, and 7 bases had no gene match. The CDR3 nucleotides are TGTGCCAGCAGCCTCACTAGCGGGAGTGGAACAGATACGCAGTATTTT. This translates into CASSLTSGSGTDTQYF.

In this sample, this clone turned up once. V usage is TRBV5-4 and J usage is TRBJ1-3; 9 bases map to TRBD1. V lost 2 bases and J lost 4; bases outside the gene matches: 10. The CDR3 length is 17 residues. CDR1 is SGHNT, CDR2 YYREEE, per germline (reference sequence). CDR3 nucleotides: TGTGCCAGCAGCTTAGAACAGGGGGCCCAGGCCGGAAACACCATATATTTT. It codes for CASSLEQGAQAGNTIYF.

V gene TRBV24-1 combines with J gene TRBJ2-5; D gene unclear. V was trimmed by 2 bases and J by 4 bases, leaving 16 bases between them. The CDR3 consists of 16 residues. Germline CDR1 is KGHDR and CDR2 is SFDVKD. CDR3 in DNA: TGTGCCACCAGTGATTCCCAAACCCGAGTCTTAGAGACCCAGTACTTC. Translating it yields CATSDSQTRVLETQYF.

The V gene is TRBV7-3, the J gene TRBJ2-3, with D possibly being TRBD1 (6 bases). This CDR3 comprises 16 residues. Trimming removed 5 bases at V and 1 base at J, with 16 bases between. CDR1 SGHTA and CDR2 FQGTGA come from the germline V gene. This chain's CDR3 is CASSATQGFGTDTQYF. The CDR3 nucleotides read TGTGCCAGCAGCGCAACACAGGGTTTCGGCACAGATACGCAGTATTTT.

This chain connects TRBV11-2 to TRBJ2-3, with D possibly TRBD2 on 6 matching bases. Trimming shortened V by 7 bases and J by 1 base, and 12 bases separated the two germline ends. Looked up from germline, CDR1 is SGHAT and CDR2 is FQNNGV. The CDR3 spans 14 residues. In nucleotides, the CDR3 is TGTGCCAGCAACCAAGGGACTCGCACAGATACGCAGTATTTT. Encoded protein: CASNQGTRTDTQYF. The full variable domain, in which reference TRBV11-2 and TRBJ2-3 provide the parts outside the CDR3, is EAGVAQSPRYKIIEKRQSVAFWCNPISGHATLYWYQQILGQGPKLLIQFQNNGVVDDSQLPKDRFSAERLKGVDSTLKIQPAKLEDSAVYLCASNQGTRTDTQYFGPGTRLTVL.

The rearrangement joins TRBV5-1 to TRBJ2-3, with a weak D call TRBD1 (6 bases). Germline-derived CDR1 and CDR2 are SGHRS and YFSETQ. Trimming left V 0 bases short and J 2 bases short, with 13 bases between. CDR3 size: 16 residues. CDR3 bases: TGCGCCAGCAGCTTGGAACAGGGCCGACCCACAGATACGCAGTATTTT. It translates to CASSLEQGRPTDTQYF.

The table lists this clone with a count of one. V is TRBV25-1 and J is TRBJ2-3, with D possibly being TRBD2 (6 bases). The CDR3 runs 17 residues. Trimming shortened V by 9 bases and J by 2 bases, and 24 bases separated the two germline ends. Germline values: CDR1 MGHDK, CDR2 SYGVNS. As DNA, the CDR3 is TGTGCCAGTAGAGGAATAGCGGCCCCCGCCCCCACAGATACGCAGTATTTT. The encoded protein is CASRGIAAPAPTDTQYF.

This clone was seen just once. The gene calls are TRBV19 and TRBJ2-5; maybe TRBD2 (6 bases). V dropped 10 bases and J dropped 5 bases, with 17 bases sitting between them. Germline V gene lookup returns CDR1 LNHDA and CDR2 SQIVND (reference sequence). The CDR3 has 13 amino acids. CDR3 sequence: CATSRGPRETQYF. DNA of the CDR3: TGTGCCACCTCGCGGGGACCGAGGGAGACCCAGTACTTC.

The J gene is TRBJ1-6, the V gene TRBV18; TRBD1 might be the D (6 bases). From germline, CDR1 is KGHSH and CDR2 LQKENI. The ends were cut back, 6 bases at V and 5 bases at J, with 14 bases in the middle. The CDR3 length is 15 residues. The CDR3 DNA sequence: TGTGCCAGCTCCCTGACGGGACAAAATAATTCACCCCTCCACTTT. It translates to CASSLTGQNNSPLHF.

CDR3 sequence (DNA): TGTGCCAGCAGCGCTAGGCAGGGGGCCATGAACACTGAAGCTTTCTTT. Its translation: CASSARQGAMNTEAFF. The rearrangement uses TRBV7-6 and TRBJ1-1; 8 positions match TRBD1. The CDR3 is 16 amino acids. Germline loops: CDR1 SGHVS, CDR2 FNYEAQ. J was trimmed by 0 bases and V by 5 bases; bases with no gene match: 8.

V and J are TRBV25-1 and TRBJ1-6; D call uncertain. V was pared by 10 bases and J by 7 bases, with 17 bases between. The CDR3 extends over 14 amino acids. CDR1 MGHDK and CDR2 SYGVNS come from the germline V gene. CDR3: CATNGPGGNSPLHF. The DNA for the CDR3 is TGTGCCACGAACGGGCCTGGCGGGAATTCACCCCTCCACTTT.

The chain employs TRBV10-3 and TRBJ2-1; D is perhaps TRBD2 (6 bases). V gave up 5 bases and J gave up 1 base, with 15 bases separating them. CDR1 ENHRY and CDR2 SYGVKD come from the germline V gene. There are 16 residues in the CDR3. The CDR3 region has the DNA TGTGCCATCAGTTTCTCCGGGACTCTTTCCTACAATGAGCAGTTCTTC. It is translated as CAISFSGTLSYNEQFF.

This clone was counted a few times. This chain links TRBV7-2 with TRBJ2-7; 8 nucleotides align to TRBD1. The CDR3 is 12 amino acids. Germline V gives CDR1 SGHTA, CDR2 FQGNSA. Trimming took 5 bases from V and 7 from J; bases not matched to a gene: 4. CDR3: CASSLRGQEQYV. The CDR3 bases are TGTGCCAGCAGCCTCAGGGGGCAGGAGCAGTACGTC.

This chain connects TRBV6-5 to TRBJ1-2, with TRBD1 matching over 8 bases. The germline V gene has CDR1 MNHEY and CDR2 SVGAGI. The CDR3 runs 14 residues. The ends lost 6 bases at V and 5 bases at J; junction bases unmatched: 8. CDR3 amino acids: CASRTGQGAYGYTF. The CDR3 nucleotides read TGTGCCAGCAGGACTGGACAGGGCGCATATGGCTACACCTTC.

The CDR3: CASSSRRTSDNEQFF. For the CDR3, the DNA is TGTGCCAGCAGCTCCCGACGAACTAGCGACAATGAGCAGTTCTTC. The chain recombines TRBV7-6 with TRBJ2-1; 7 positions agree with TRBD2. J was trimmed by 5 bases and V by 4 bases; bases with no gene match: 8. CDR3 length equals 15 residues. The germline V gene encodes CDR1 SGHVS and CDR2 FNYEAQ.

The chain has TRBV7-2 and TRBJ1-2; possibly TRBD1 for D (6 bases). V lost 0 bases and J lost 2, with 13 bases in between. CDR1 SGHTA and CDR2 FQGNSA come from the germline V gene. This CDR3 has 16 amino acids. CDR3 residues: CASSLALGQGNYGYTF. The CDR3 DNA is TGTGCCAGCAGCTTAGCGCTGGGGCAGGGGAACTATGGCTACACCTTC. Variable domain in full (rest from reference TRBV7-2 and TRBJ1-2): GAGVSQSPSNKVTEKGKDVELRCDPISGHTALYWYRQSLGQGLEFLIYFQGNSAPDKSGLPSDRFSAERTGGSVSTLTIQRTQQEDSAVYLCASSLALGQGNYGYTFGSGTRLTVV.

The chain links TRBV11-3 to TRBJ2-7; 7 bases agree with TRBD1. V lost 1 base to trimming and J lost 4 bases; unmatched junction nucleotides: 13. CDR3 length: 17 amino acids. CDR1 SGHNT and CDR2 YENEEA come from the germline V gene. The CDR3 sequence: CASSLADPGTAVYEQYV. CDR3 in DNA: TGTGCCAGCAGCTTAGCTGACCCCGGGACAGCCGTTTACGAGCAGTACGTC.

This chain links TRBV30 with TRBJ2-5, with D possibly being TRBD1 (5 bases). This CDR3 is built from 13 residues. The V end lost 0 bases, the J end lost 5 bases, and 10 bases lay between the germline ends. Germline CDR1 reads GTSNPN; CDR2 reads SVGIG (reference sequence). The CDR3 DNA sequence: TGTGCCTGGAGTGTAACAGGACGGGAGACCCAGTACTTC. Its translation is CAWSVTGRETQYF. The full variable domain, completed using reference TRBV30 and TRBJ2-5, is SQTIHQWPATLVQPVGSPLSLECTVEGTSNPNLYWYRQAAGRGLQLLFYSVGIGQISSEVPQNLSASRPQDRQFILSSKKLLLSDSGFYLCAWSVTGRETQYFGPGTRLLVL.

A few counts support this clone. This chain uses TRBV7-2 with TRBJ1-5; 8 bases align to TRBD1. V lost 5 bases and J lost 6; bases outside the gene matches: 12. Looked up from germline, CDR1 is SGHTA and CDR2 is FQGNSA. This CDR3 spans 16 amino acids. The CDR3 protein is CASSRGQGRLGQPQHF. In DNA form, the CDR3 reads TGTGCCAGCAGCCGCGGACAGGGAAGATTGGGTCAGCCCCAGCATTTT.

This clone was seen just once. CDR3 in DNA: TGTGCCAGCAGTTTTTTTTCGCTCGCGGGTAGCACAGATACGCAGTATTTT. It encodes CASSFFSLAGSTDTQYF. The J gene is TRBJ2-3, the V gene TRBV28, with a weak D call TRBD2 (5 bases). The germline CDR1 and CDR2 sequences are MDHEN and SYDVKM. This CDR3 is 17 amino acids long. Trimming removed 3 bases at V and 0 bases at J, with 16 bases between.

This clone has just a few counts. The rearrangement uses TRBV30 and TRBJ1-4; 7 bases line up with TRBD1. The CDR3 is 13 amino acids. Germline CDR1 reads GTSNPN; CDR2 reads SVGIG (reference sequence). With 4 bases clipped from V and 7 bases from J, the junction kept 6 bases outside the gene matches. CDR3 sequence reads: CAWKFRTGEKLFF. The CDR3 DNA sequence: TGTGCCTGGAAGTTTAGGACAGGTGAAAAACTGTTTTTT.

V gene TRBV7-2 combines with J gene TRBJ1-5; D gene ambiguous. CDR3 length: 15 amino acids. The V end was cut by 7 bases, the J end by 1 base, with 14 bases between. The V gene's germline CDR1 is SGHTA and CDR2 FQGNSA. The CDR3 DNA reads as TGTGCCAGCAAATCTTTCCCCGGGAGCAATCAGCCCCAGCATTTT. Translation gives CASKSFPGSNQPQHF.

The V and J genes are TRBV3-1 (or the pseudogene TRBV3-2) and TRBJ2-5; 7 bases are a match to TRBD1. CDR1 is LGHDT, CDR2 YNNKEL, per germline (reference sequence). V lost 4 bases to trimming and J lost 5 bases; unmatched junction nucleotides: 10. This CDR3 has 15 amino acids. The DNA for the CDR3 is TGTGCCAGCAGCCGGCAGACAGGGTCGCAGGAGACCCAGTACTTC. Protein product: CASSRQTGSQETQYF.

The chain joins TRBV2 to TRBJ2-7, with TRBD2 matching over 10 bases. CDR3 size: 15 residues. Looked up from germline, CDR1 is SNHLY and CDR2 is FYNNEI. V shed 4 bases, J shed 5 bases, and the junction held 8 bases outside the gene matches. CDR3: CASSVELAGVHEQYF. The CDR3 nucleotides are TGTGCCAGCAGTGTTGAGCTAGCGGGAGTTCACGAGCAGTACTTC.

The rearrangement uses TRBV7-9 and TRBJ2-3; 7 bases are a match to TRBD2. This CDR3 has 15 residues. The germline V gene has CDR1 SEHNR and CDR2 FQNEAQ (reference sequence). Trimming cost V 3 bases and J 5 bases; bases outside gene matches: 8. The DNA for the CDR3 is TGTGCCAGCAGCTTTCCCGCGGGAGCGAAAGATACGCAGTATTTT. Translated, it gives CASSFPAGAKDTQYF.

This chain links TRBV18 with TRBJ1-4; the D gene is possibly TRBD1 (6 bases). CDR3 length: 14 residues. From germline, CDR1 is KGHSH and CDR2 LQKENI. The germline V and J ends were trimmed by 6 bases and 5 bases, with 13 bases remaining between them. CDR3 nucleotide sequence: TGTGCCAGCTCCCGAGGACAGTTAAATGAAAAACTGTTTTTT. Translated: CASSRGQLNEKLFF.